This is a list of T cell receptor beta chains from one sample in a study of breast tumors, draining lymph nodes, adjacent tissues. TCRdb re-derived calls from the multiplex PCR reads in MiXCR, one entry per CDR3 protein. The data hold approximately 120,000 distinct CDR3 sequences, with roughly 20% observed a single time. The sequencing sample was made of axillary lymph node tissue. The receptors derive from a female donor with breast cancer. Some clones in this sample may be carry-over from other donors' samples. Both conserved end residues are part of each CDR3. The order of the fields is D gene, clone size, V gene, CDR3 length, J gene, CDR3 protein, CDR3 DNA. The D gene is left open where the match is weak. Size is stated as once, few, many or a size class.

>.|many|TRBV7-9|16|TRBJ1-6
CASSSLPAGGNSPLHF
TGTGCCAGCAGCTCCCTTCCCGCCGGGGGTAATTCACCCCTCCACTTT
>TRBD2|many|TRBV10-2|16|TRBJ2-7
CASSESQREVSYEQYF
TGCGCCAGCAGTGAGTCGCAGCGGGAGGTCTCCTACGAGCAGTACTTC